Listed below are T cell receptor beta chains from one sample, sequenced in a study of cytomegalovirus exposure and HLA in healthy donors. Measured with immunoSEQ multiplex PCR; TCRdb has only the in-frame clones, and not every one. The table records about 130,000 clones, 70% to 85% of them present only once. Specimen: PBMCs. The receptors come from a boy younger than 18 in good health and CMV-seronegative. CDR3s include the opening cysteine and the closing phenylalanine or tryptophan.

J | V | CDR3
TRBJ2-1 | TRBV5-5 | CASSLEAGAYNEQFF
TRBJ2-3 | TRBV10-3 | CATRDSYTDTQYF
TRBJ2-7 | TRBV4-1 | CASSQRTEWSNSYEQYF
TRBJ2-1 | TRBV27 | CASSWVGQGYNEQFF
TRBJ2-7 | TRBV12-5 | CASGLVGLNEQYF
TRBJ2-7 | TRBV7-2 | CASSLGGTGYEQYF
TRBJ2-7 | TRBV29-1 | CSVEDLSYEQYF
TRBJ1-2 | TRBV5-6 | CASSSGTGGAWNYGYTF
TRBJ1-2 | TRBV5-6 | CASSLQGADYGYTF
TRBJ2-7 | TRBV15 | CATSREPFREQYF
TRBJ1-4 | TRBV4-2 | CASSQEQGQPNEKLFF
TRBJ2-7 | TRBV2 | CASSEEGRRGYEQYF
TRBJ2-4 | TRBV7-6 | CASSVDGGGIQYF
TRBJ2-7 | TRBV11-3 | CASSKESGRYEQYF
TRBJ1-2 | TRBV9 | CASDRAGGYGYTF
TRBJ2-2 | TRBV5-1 | CASSLVTTDTGELFF
TRBJ2-7 | TRBV5-1 | CASSGGGTGLYEQYF
TRBJ2-7 | TRBV18 | CASSPGAGGPSEYF
TRBJ2-1 | TRBV29-1 | CSVGRQRSSYNEQFF
TRBJ2-1 | TRBV27 | CASSRLAGANEQFF
TRBJ2-6 | TRBV29-1 | CSVDAGDRLNVLTF
TRBJ1-2 | TRBV6-1 | CASSTEGREGYGYTF
TRBJ2-1 | TRBV10-3 | CAISEPSTGNEQFF
TRBJ2-3 | TRBV19 | CASSPNSGSTDTQYF
TRBJ2-7 | TRBV30 | CAWSVRRVSYEQYF
TRBJ2-1 | TRBV15 | CDTSRGAGEMDEQFF
TRBJ2-6 | TRBV7-2 | CASSLPHRAGANVLTF
TRBJ2-3 | TRBV6-4 | CASSRTGGVGPDTQYF
TRBJ2-3 | TRBV30 | CAWSSGSTDTQYF
TRBJ2-7 | TRBV5-4 | CASSRFGGSYEQYF
TRBJ1-2 | TRBV6-5 | CASTRTGNYGYTF